This T cell receptor beta chain is from a study of response to subunit inactivated influenza vaccine. Germline CDR1 and CDR2: SQVTM and ANQGSEA. This CDR3 region has 11 residues. V shed 6 bases and J shed 7 bases, with 10 bases lying between them. TCRdb re-called the RT-PCR reads with MiXCR, one entry per CDR3 protein. The data hold around 490,000 distinct CDR3 sequences, with roughly 8.2% observed a single time. Details on this clonotype: The antigen is undetermined.

Study conclusions and caveats: Every seasonal influenza vaccination brings in few new T cells, the authors suggested.

The sample in question was PBMCs from blood, obtained around 25 months after vaccination. This TCR came from a man between 50 and 69 years old who received an inactivated influenza vaccine. V and J are TRBV29-1 and TRBJ2-1; maybe TRBD2 (6 bases). DNA of the CDR3: TGCAGCGTGCGCCGGGGGAATGAGCAGTTCTTC. Protein product: CSVRRGNEQFF.